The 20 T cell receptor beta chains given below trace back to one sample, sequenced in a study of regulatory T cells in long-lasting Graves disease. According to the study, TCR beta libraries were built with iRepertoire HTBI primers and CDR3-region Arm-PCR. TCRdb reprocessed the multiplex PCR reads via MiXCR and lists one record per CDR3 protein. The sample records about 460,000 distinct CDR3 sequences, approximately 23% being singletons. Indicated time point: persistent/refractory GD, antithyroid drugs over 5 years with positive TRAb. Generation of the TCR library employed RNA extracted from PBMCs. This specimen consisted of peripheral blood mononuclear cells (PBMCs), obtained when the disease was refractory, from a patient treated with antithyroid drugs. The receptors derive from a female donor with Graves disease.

CDR3 bases: TGTGCCAGCAGCCTCTCCAGCGGGTACACCGGGGAGCTGTTTTTT. Translated: CASSLSSGYTGELFF. The chain is built from TRBV14 and TRBJ2-2; TRBD2 might be the D (6 bases). This CDR3 is 15 amino acids long. The germline gives CDR1 SGHDN, CDR2 FVKESK. Trimming pared 4 bases from V and 3 bases from J, leaving 12 bases between.

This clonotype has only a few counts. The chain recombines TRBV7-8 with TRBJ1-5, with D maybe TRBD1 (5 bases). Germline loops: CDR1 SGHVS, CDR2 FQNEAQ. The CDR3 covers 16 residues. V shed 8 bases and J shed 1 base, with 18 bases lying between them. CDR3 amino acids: CASQVGTRGSNQPQHF. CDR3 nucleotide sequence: TGTGCCAGCCAAGTTGGGACCCGAGGGAGCAATCAGCCCCAGCATTTT.

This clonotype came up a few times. CDR3 protein: CASSITLLDTEAFF. DNA for the CDR3: TGTGCCAGTAGTATTACCCTGTTGGACACTGAAGCTTTCTTT. The J gene is TRBJ1-1, the V gene TRBV19; D gene unclear. V lost 3 bases and J 3 bases, leaving 11 bases between the germline ends. Germline CDR1 reads LNHDA; CDR2 reads SQIVND (reference sequence). The CDR3 covers 14 residues.

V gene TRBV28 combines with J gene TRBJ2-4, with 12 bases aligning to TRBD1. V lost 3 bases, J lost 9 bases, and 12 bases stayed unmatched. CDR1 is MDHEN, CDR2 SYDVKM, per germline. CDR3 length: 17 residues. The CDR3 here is CASSFLGTGGTGSIQYF. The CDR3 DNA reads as TGTGCCAGCAGTTTCCTCGGGACAGGGGGCACGGGGTCCATTCAGTACTTC.

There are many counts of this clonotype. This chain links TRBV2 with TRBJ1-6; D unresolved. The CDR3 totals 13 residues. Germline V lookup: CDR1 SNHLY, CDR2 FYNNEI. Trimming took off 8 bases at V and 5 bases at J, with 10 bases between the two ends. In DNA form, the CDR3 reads TGTGCCAGCCTTCGAGAGAATAATTCACCCCTCCACTTT. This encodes CASLRENNSPLHF.

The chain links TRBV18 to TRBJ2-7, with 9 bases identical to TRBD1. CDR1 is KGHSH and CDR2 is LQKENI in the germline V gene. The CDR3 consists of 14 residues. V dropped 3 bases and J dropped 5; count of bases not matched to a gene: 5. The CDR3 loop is CASSPRGQGDEQYF. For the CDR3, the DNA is TGTGCCAGCTCACCTCGGGGACAGGGTGACGAGCAGTACTTC.

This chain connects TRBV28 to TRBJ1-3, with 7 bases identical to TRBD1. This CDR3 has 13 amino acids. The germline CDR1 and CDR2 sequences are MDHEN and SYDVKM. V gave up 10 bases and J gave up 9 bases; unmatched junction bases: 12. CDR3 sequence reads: CATGGDIGSTIYF. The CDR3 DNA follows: TGTGCCACAGGGGGGGACATTGGTAGCACCATATATTTT.

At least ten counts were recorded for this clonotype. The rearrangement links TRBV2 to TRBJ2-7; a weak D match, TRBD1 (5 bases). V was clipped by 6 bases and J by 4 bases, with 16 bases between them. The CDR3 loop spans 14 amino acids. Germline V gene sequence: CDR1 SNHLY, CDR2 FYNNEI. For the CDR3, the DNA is TGTGCCAGCAGCGACAGCCTAAATAATTACGAGCAGTACTTC. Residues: CASSDSLNNYEQYF.

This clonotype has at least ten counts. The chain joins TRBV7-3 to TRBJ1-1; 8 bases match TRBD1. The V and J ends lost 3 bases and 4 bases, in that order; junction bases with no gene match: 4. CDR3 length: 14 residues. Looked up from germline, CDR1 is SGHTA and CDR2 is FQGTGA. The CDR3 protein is CASSLTGAGTEAFF. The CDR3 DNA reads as TGTGCCAGCAGCTTGACAGGGGCGGGCACTGAAGCTTTCTTT.

The CDR3 DNA follows: TGCGCCAGCAGCCCGGCGGGGGCAGCCTATCAGCCCCAGCATTTT. Amino acid sequence: CASSPAGAAYQPQHF. This sequence joins TRBV5-1 and TRBJ1-5, with D perhaps matching TRBD1 (6 bases). Germline CDR1 and CDR2: SGHRS and YFSETQ. CDR3 size: 15 residues. The V end lost 4 bases, the J end lost 5 bases, and 16 bases lay between the germline ends.

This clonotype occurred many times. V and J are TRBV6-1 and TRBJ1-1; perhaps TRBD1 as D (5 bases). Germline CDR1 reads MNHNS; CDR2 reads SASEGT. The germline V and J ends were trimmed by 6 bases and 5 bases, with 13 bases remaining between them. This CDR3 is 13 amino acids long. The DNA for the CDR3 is TGTGCCAGCAGCCAGGGCTCACTGACTGAAGCTTTCTTT. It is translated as CASSQGSLTEAFF.

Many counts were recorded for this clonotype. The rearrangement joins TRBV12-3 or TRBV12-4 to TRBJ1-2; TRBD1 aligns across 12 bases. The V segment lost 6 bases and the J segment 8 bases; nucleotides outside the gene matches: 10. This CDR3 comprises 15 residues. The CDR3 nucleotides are TGTGCCAGCAGCCGCTCGGGACAGGGGGCGAGCGGCTACACCTTC. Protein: CASSRSGQGASGYTF.

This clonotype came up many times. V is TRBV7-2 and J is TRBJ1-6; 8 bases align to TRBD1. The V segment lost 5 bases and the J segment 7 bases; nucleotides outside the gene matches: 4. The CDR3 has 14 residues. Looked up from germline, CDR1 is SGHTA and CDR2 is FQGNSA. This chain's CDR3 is CASSMTGVNSPLHF. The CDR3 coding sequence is TGTGCCAGCAGCATGACAGGGGTGAATTCACCCCTCCACTTT. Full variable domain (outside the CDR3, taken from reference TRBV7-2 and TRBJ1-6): GAGVSQSPSNKVTEKGKDVELRCDPISGHTALYWYRQSLGQGLEFLIYFQGNSAPDKSGLPSDRFSAERTGGSVSTLTIQRTQQEDSAVYLCASSMTGVNSPLHFGNGTRLTVT.

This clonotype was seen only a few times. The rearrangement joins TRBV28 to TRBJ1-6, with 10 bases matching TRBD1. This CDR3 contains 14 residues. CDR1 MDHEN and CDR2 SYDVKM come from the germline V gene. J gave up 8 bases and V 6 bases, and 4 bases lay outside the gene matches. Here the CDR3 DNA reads TGTGCCAGCAGGACAGGGGGCAGGGATTCACCCCTCCACTTT. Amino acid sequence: CASRTGGRDSPLHF.

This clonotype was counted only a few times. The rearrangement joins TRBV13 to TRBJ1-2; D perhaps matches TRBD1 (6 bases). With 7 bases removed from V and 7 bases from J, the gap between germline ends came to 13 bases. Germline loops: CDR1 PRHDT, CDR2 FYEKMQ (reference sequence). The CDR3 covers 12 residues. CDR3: CASKGGGAGYTF. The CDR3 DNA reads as TGTGCCAGCAAAGGGGGGGGAGCTGGCTACACCTTC. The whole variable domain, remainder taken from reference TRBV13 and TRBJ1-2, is AAGVIQSPRHLIKEKRETATLKCYPIPRHDTVYWYQQGPGQDPQFLISFYEKMQSDKGSIPDRFSAQQFSDYHSELNMSSLELGDSALYFCASKGGGAGYTFGSGTRLTVV.

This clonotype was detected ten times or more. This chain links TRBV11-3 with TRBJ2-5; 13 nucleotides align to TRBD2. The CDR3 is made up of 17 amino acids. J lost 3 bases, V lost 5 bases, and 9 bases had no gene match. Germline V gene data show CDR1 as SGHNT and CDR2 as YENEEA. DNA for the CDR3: TGTGCCAGCAGCCCTGGGACTAGCGGGGAGTTAGAAGAGACCCAGTACTTC. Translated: CASSPGTSGELEETQYF. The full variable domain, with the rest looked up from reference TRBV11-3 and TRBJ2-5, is EAGVVQSPRYKIIEKKQPVAFWCNPISGHNTLYWYLQNLGQGPELLIRYENEEAVDDSQLPKDRFSAERLKGVDSTLKIQPAELGDSAVYLCASSPGTSGELEETQYFGPGTRLLVL.

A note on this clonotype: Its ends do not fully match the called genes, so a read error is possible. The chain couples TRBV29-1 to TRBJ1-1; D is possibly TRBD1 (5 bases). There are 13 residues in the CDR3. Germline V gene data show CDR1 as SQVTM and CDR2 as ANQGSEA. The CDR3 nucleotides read TGCAGCGTTGAAGAACAGGAGAACACTGGAGCTTTCTTT. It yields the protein CSVEEQENTGAFF. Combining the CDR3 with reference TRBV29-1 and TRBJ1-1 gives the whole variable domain SAVISQKPSRDICQRGTSLTIQCQVDSQVTMMFWYRQQPGQSLTLIATANQGSEATYESGFVIDKFPISRPNLTFSTLTVSNMSPEDSSIYLCSVEEQENTGAFFGQGTRLTVV.

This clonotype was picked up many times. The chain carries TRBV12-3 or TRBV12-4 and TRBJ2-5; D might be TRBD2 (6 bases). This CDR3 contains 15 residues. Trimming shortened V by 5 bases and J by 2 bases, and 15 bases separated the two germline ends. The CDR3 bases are TGTGCCAGCAGTCCCCGCCGGGACTCACAAGAGACCCAGTACTTC. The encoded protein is CASSPRRDSQETQYF.

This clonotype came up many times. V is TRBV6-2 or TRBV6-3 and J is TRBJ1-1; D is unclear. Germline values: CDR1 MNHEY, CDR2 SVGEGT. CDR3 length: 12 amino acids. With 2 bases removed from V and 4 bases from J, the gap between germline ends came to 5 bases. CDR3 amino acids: CASSYTSTEAFF. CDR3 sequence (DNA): TGTGCCAGCAGTTACACGAGCACTGAAGCTTTCTTT.

The CDR3 spells CAISESRGEGNQPQHF. Here the CDR3 DNA reads TGTGCCATCAGTGAGTCTCGGGGTGAGGGGAATCAGCCCCAGCATTTT. The V gene is TRBV10-3, the J gene TRBJ1-5; D perhaps matches TRBD1 (5 bases). V lost 0 bases to trimming and J lost 4 bases, with 13 bases between them. CDR1 and CDR2 (germline): ENHRY, SYGVKD. This CDR3 comprises 16 residues.